What follows is one T cell receptor beta chain and its context. Its antigen is still unknown. This record belongs to a study of cytomegalovirus exposure and HLA in healthy donors. Turning to the study itself: Tens of millions of unique TCR sequences came from HLA-typed donors in an early release. Study conclusions and caveats: There were around 160 TCR beta chains listed as cytomegalovirus-associated. As a later analysis showed, a missense DCLRE1C variant was linked to trimming of TCR beta V- and J-genes. In terms of immune exposure information, only CMV serostatus was available.

The CDR3 runs 13 residues. Trimming cost V 10 bases and J 4 bases, with 16 bases left between them. Germline lookup yields CDR1 MNHEY and CDR2 SMNVEV (reference sequence). The PCR employed 60 Vbeta primers together with 13 Jbeta primers. This table comes from immunoSEQ multiplex PCR, and its TCRdb copy is limited to in-frame clones, with some not included. The sample holds roughly 45,000 clones, roughly half seen once. This chain uses TRBV27 with TRBJ1-1, with D perhaps TRBD1 (5 bases). The clonotype originates from a man in his sixties in good health and CMV-seronegative. Source material: PBMCs. CDR3 loop: CATCPAGGTEAFF. The CDR3 nucleotides are TGTGCCACCTGCCCGGCCGGGGGCACTGAAGCTTTCTTT.